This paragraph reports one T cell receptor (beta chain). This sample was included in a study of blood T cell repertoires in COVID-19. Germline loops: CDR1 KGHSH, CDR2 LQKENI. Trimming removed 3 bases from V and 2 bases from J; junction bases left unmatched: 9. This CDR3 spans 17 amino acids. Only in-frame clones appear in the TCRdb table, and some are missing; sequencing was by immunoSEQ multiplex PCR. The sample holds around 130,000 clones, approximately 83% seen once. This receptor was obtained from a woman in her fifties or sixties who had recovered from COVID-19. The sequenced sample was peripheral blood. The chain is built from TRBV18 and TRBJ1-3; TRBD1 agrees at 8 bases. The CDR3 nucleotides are TGTGCCAGCTCACCCCTCCAGGGGGCAAAGACTGGAAACACCATATATTTT. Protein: CASSPLQGAKTGNTIYF.